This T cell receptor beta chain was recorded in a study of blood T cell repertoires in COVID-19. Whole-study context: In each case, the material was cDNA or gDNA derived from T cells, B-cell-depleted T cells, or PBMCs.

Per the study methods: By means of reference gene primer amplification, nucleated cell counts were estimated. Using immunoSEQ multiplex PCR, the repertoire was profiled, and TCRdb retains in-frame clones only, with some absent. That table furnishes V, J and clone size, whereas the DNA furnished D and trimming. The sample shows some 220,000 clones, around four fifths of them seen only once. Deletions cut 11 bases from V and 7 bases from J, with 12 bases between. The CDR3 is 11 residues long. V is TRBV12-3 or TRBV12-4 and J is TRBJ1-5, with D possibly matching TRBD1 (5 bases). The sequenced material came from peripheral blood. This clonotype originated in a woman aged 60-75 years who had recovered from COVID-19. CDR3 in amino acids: CACGGGQPQHF. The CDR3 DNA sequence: TGTGCCTGTGGGGGAGGACAGCCCCAGCATTTT.